This T cell receptor (beta chain) was retrieved from a study of OX40 agonist ivuxolimab in advanced cancers. The overall study: Enrollees could have had prior anti-PD-1, anti-PD-L1 or anti-CTLA-4 therapy, which 40% had received. Three partial responders included one hepatocellular carcinoma patient and two cutaneous melanoma patients. Study findings and constraints: On average, CD8+ T cells had more expanded clones than CD4+.

Patients with autoimmune history or systemic immunosuppression were excluded. A remark on this clone: The antigen remains unidentified.

Libraries were prepared by immunoSEQ multiplex PCR; TCRdb keeps only in-frame clonotypes and omits some of them. The table has roughly 80,000 clones, 65% to 90% seen once. The CDR3 consists of 17 residues. V dropped 6 bases and J dropped 7; count of bases not matched to a gene: 17. Germline V CDR1 and CDR2: LNHDA, SQIVND (reference sequence). This TCR was sampled from an adult with an advanced solid tumor such as melanoma, head and neck, liver or kidney cancer. Sample: CD4+ or CD8+ T cells sorted from blood, taken in a trial of the OX40 agonist ivuxolimab. V gene TRBV19 combines with J gene TRBJ2-1; 8 bases are a match to TRBD2. The CDR3 here is CASSLSQAGAGLNEQFF. In DNA form, the CDR3 reads TGTGCCAGTAGCTTATCCCAAGCGGGAGCGGGGTTGAATGAGCAGTTCTTC.